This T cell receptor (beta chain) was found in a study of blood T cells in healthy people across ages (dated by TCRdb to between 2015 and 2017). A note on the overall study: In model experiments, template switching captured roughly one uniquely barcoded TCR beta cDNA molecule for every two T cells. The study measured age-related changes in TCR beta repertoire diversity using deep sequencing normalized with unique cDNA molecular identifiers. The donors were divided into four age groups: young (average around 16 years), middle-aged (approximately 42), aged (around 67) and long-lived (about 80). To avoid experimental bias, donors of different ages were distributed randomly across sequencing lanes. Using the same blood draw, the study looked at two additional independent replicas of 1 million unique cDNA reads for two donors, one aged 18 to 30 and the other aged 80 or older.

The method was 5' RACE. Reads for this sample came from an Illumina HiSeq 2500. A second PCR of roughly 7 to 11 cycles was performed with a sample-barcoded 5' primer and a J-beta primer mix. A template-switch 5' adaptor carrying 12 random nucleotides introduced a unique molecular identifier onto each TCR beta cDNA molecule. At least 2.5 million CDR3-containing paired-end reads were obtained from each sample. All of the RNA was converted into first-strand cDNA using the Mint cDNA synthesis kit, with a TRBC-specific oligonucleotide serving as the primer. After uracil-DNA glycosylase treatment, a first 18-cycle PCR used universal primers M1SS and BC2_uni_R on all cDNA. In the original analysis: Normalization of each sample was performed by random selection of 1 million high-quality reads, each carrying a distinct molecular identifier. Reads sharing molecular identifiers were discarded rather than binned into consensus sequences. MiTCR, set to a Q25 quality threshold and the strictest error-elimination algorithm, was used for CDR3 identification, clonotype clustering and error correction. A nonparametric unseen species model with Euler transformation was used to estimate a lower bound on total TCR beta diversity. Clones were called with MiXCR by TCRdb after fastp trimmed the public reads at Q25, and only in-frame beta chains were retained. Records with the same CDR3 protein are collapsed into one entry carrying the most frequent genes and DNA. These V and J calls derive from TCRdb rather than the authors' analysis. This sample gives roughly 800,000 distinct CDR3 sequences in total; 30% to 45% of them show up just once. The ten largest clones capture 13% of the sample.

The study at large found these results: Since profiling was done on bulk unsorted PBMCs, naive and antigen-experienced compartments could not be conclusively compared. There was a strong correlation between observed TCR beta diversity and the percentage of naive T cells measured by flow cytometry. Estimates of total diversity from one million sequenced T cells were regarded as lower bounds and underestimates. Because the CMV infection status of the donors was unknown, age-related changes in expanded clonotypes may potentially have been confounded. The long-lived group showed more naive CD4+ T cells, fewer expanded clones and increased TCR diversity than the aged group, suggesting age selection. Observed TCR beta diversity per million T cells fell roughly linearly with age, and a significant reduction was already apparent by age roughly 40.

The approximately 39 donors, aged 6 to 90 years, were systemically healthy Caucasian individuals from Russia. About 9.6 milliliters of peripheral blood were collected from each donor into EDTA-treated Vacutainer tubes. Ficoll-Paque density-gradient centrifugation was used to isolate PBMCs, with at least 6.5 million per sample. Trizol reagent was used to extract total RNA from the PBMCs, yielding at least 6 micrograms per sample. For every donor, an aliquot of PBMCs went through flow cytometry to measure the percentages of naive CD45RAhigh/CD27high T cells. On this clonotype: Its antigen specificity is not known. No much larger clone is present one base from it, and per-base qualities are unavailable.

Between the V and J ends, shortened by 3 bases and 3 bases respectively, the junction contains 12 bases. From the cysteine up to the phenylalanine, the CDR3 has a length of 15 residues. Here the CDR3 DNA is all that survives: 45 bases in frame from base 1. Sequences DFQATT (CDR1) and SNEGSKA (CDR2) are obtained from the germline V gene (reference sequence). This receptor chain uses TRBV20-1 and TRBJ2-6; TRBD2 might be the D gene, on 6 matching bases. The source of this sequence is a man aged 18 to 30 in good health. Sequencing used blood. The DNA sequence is TGCAGTGCTAGTCGTCTCGGGGGTGGGGCCAACGTCCTGACTTTC. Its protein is CSASRLGGGANVLTF.